The T cell receptor (beta chain) described here comes from a study of T cell changes during pregnancy in multiple sclerosis. Measured with immunoSEQ multiplex PCR; TCRdb has only the in-frame clones, and not every one. The repertoire holds tens of thousands of clones, with roughly 92% as singletons. This clone is a singleton in its sample. Per the germline V gene, CDR1 is SGHTA and CDR2 is FQGTGA. J gave up 5 bases and V 6 bases, and 7 bases lay outside the gene matches. The CDR3 loop spans 14 amino acids. This sequence was found in a female donor in good health, enrolled as a control in a pregnancy study. The sequencing here drew on peripheral blood, taken after pregnancy. The gene calls are TRBV7-3 and TRBJ2-1; 7 bases agree with TRBD1. As DNA, the CDR3 is TGTGCCAGCAGTTCCGACAGGGCAAACAATGAGCAGTTCTTC. The encoded protein is CASSSDRANNEQFF.